This T cell receptor (beta chain) was identified in a study of blood T cell repertoires in COVID-19. Overall study: In each case, the material was cDNA or gDNA derived from T cells, B-cell-depleted T cells, or PBMCs.

Libraries were prepared by immunoSEQ multiplex PCR; TCRdb keeps only in-frame clonotypes and omits some of them. Seen here are 250,000 to 300,000 clones, approximately 82% observed once, and the top ten hold about 5%. Trimming cost V 6 bases and J 7 bases; bases outside gene matches: 10. Germline CDR1 and CDR2: WSHSY and SAAADI. This CDR3 has 14 residues. The gene calls are TRBV10-2 and TRBJ2-7, with TRBD2 identical over 9 bases. The origin of this receptor is a man aged 55-75 years who had recovered from COVID-19. Sequences were obtained from peripheral blood. CDR3 DNA: TGCGCCAGCAGCTTCGGTCTAGCGGGATTAGAGCAGTACTTC. Residues: CASSFGLAGLEQYF.